This entry is about one T cell receptor beta chain. Its cognate antigen has yet to be identified. The record has no base qualities; no much larger clone is one base away. The data are from a study of blood T cells in healthy people across ages (dated by TCRdb to about 2015). Describing the broader study: In model experiments, roughly one uniquely barcoded TCR beta cDNA molecule per two T cells was captured by template switching. Using deep sequencing normalized with unique cDNA molecular identifiers, the study measured how TCR beta repertoire diversity changes with age. Four age groups were formed from the donors: young (average around 15 years), middle-aged (around 37), aged (around 62) and long-lived (about 80). To avoid experimental bias, donors of different ages were randomly spread across the sequencing lanes. For two donors (one aged 18 to 30 and one aged 80 or older), the study analyzed two additional independent replicas of 1 million unique cDNA reads from the same blood draw.

Donors were a few dozen systemically healthy Caucasian individuals from Russia aged roughly 6 to 95 years. Ten milliliters of peripheral blood were drawn from each donor into EDTA-treated Vacutainer tubes. Ficoll-Paque density-gradient centrifugation was used to isolate PBMCs, with at least 6.5 million per sample. Trizol reagent was used to extract total RNA from PBMCs, with at least 6 micrograms per sample. For every donor, an aliquot of PBMCs went through flow cytometry to measure the percentages of naive CD45RAhigh/CD27high T cells. The method behind the library was 5' RACE. Instrument used: Illumina HiSeq 2500. A second PCR of roughly 7 to 11 cycles was performed with a sample-barcoded 5' primer and a J-beta primer mix. Each TCR beta cDNA molecule received a unique molecular identifier from a template-switch 5' adaptor carrying 12 random nucleotides. Each sample yielded at least 3 million CDR3-containing paired-end reads. First-strand cDNA was synthesized from all RNA with the Mint cDNA synthesis kit, primed by a TRBC-specific oligonucleotide. Following uracil-DNA glycosylase treatment, all cDNA underwent a first 18-cycle PCR with the universal primers M1SS and BC2_uni_R. Concerning the study's data processing: For normalization, 1 million high-quality reads, each with a distinct molecular identifier, were randomly selected from each sample. Reads with shared molecular identifiers were discarded instead of being binned into consensus sequences. MiTCR, run with a Q25 quality threshold and the strictest error-elimination algorithm, handled CDR3 identification, clonotype clustering and error correction. Lower-bound total TCR beta diversity was estimated with a nonparametric unseen species model using Euler transformation. Clones were called with MiXCR by TCRdb after fastp trimmed the public reads at Q25, and only in-frame beta chains were retained. Rows with one shared CDR3 protein collapse into an entry with the most common genes and DNA. TCRdb's processing, not the authors', yielded these V and J calls. The sample table contains 450,000 to 700,000 distinct CDR3 sequences; only one count was recorded for 25% to 30% of them. The ten largest account for approximately 18% of the sample.

General findings and caveats noted by the study authors: As age increased, observed TCR beta diversity per million T cells dropped in a roughly linear way, and a significant reduction was already evident by age 40. Because the CMV infection status of the donors was unknown, age-related changes in expanded clonotypes may potentially have been confounded. Because profiling used bulk unsorted PBMCs, naive and antigen-experienced compartments could not be compared conclusively. There was a strong correlation between observed TCR beta diversity and the percentage of naive T cells measured by flow cytometry. Estimates of total diversity based on one million sequenced T cells were considered lower bounds and underestimates. The long-lived group showed more naive CD4+ T cells, fewer expanded clones and increased TCR diversity than the aged group, suggesting age selection.

The junction shows trimming of 4 bases on V and 0 bases on J, plus 13 bases between the germline ends. Taken from the germline V gene, the CDR1 and CDR2 loops are MNHEY and SVGEGT. Counted from cysteine to phenylalanine, this CDR3 has 17 amino acids. Solely the CDR3 DNA is kept, with 51 bases framed from the first base. The chain uses TRBV6-2 or TRBV6-3 and TRBJ2-6, with TRBD1 tentatively as D gene (6 bases match). This sequence originates from a woman aged 70-85 years in good health. Input material: blood. The DNA sequence follows: TGTGCCAGCAGTTCTGGCAGGGGCCCCTCTGGGGCCAACGTCCTGACTTTC. Translation gives CASSSGRGPSGANVLTF.